Described below is a single TCR beta chain sequence and its context. Its antigen remains unknown. Germline values: CDR1 ENHRY, CDR2 SYGVKD. The V end was cut by 3 bases, the J end by 3 bases, with 11 bases between. This CDR3 spans 15 amino acids. This sample is part of a study of response to subunit inactivated influenza vaccine. Study-wide findings and caveats: The authors suggested that few new T cells are recruited per seasonal influenza vaccination.

TCRdb reprocessed the RT-PCR reads via MiXCR and lists one record per CDR3 protein. Of 200,000 to 300,000 distinct CDR3 sequences in the sample, 9% to 15% were seen once. The chain links TRBV10-3 to TRBJ1-4; D not certain. The sample was non-naive T cells sorted from PBMCs, taken 14 days before vaccination. This clonotype was obtained from a middle-aged man who received an inactivated influenza vaccine. DNA for the CDR3: TGTGCCATCAGTGAACGGGCAAATCCTAATGAAAAACTGTTTTTT. It specifies CAISERANPNEKLFF.